Given below is one TCR beta chain in context. The CDR3 totals 14 residues. The V and J ends lost 2 bases and 4 bases respectively, with 12 bases between them. CDR1 is SGHAT, CDR2 FQNNGV, per germline. Survey-depth immunoSEQ sequencing covered TCR beta CDR3 regions. Profiled with immunoSEQ multiplex PCR; TCRdb holds only in-frame clones, not every one. The sample lists approximately 90,000 clones; around 67% were seen once. This sample stems from a study of CD8 T cell repertoires and HIV-1 epitope variants. Overall study: Separate wells received one of Twenty-five Gag or Nef variant peptides. Epitopes were three Gag families plus Nef HW9 and YT9.

This chain connects TRBV11-2 to TRBJ2-7; D is unclear. The receptor comes from a male donor with HIV. The specimen was uncultured baseline CD8+ T cells from peripheral blood mononuclear cells (PBMCs). The CDR3 loop is CASSLLGTQYEQYF. CDR3 DNA: TGTGCCAGCAGCTTACTTGGTACCCAATACGAGCAGTACTTC.